This T cell receptor (beta chain) originates from a study of T cells in Graves' hyperthyroidism and ophthalmopathy. The germline CDR1 and CDR2 sequences are MNHNS and SASEGT. Trimming took 5 bases from V and 0 from J; bases not matched to a gene: 11. The CDR3 is made up of 18 amino acids. This clonotype has at least ten counts. Researchers amplified the TCR beta CDR3 regions from RNA transcripts. Using the HTBI primer set, a first-round RT-PCR was run on the TCR CDR3. TCRdb called the multiplex PCR reads again in MiXCR, with one record for every CDR3 protein. This table has 300,000 to 450,000 distinct CDR3 sequences, about 25% appearing once.

Sequencing input: blood. The clonotype comes from a man aged 50-60 years with Graves' hyperthyroidism. The genes are TRBV6-1 and TRBJ2-3, with TRBD2 matching 10 bases. CDR3 nucleotides: TGTGCCAGCAGTCCAAGGACTAGCGGATCGATTAGCACAGATACGCAGTATTTT. Translating it yields CASSPRTSGSISTDTQYF.